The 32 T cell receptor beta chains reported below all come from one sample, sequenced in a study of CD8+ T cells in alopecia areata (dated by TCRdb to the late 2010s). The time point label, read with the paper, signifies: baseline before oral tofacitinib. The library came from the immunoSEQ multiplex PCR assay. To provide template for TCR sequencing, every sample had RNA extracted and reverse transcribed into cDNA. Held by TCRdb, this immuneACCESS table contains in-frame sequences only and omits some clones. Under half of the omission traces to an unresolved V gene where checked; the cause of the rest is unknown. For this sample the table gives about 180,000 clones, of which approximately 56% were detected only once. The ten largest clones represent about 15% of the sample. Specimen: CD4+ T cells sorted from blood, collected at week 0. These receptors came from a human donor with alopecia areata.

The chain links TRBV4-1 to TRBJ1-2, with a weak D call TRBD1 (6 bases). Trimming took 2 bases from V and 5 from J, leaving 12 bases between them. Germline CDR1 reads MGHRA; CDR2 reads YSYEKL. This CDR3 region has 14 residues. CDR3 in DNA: TGCGCCAGCAGCCAAACGGACAGAGTTTATGGCTACACCTTC. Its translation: CASSQTDRVYGYTF.

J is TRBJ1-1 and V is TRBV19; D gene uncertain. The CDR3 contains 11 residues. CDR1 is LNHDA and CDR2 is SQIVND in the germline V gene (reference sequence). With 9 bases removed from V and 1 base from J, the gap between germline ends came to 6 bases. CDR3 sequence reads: CASRRNTEAFF. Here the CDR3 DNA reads TGTGCCAGCAGAAGGAACACTGAAGCTTTCTTT. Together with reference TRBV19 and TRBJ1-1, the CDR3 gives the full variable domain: DGGITQSPKYLFRKEGQNVTLSCEQNLNHDAMYWYRQDPGQGLRLIYYSQIVNDFQKGDIAEGYSVSREKKESFPLTVTSAQKNPTAFYLCASRRNTEAFFGQGTRLTVV.

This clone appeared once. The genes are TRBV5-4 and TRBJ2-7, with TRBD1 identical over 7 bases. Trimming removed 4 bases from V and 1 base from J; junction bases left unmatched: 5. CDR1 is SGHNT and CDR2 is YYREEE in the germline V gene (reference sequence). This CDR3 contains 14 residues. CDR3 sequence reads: CASSIRQGSYEQYF. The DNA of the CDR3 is TGTGCCAGCAGCATAAGACAGGGATCCTACGAGCAGTACTTC.

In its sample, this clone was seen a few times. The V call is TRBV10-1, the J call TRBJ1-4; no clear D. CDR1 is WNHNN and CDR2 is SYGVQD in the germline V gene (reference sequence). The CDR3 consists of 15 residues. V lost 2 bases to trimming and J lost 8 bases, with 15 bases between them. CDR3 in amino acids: CASSELEEIGEKLFF. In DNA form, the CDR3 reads TGCGCCAGCAGTGAGCTGGAGGAGATTGGCGAAAAACTGTTTTTT.

The CDR3 reads CAWSRPYTGNSGNTIYF. DNA for the CDR3: TGTGCCTGGAGTCGGCCATATACAGGGAACTCTGGAAACACCATATATTTT. V is TRBV30 and J is TRBJ1-3, with D possibly being TRBD1 (6 bases). CDR1 and CDR2 (germline): GTSNPN, SVGIG (reference sequence). This CDR3 comprises 17 residues. V gave up 2 bases and J gave up 0 bases, with 17 bases separating them.

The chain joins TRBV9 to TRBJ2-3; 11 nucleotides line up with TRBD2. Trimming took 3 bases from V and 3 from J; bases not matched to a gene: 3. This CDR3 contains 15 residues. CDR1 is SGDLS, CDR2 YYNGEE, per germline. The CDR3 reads CASSELAGETDTQYF. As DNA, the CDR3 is TGTGCCAGCAGCGAACTAGCGGGGGAGACAGATACGCAGTATTTT.

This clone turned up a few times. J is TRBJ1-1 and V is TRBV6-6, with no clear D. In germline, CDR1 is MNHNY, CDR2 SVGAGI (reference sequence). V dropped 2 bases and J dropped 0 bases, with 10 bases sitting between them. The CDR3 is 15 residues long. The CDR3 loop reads CASSYLGNLNTEAFF. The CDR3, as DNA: TGTGCCAGCAGTTACCTAGGTAATTTGAACACTGAAGCTTTCTTT.

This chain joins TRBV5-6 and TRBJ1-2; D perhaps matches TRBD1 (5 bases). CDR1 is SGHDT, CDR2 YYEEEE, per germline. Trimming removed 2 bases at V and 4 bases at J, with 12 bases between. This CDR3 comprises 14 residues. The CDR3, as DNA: TGTGCCAGCAGCTTCGACGGGACCCCCTATGGCTACACCTTC. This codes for CASSFDGTPYGYTF.

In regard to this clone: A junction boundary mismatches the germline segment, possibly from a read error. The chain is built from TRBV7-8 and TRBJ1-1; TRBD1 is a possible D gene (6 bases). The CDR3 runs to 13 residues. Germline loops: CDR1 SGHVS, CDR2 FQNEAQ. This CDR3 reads CASSLVVGAEAFF. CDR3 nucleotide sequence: TGTGCCAGCAGCTTAGTAGTGGGGGCTGAGGCTTTCTTT.

Written as DNA, the CDR3 is TGTGCCAGCAGCCAATGGGGAACCCGGCCCCCTCAAGAGACCCAGTACTTC. Protein product: CASSQWGTRPPQETQYF. The chain is built from TRBV4-2 and TRBJ2-5; the D is unclear. From germline, CDR1 is LGHNA and CDR2 YNFKEQ. V lost 2 bases and J 2 bases, leaving 18 bases between the germline ends. CDR3 length equals 17 residues.

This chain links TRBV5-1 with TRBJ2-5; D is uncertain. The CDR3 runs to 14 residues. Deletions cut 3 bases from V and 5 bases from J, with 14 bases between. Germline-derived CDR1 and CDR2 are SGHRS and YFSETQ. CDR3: CASSYVTSVETQYF. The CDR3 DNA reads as TGCGCCAGCAGCTATGTCACGTCGGTGGAGACCCAGTACTTC.

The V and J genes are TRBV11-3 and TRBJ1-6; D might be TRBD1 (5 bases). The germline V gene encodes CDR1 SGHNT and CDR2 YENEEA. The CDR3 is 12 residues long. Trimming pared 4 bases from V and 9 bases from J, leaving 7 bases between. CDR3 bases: TGTGCCAGCAGCTCGGGGGTTTCACCCCTCCACTTT. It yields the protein CASSSGVSPLHF.

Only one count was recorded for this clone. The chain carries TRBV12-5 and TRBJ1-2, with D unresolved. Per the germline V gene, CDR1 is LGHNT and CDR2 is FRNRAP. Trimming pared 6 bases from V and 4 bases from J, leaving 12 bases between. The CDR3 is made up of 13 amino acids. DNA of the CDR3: TGTGCTAGTGGCCTCGACGGATTCTATGGCTACACCTTC. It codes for CASGLDGFYGYTF.

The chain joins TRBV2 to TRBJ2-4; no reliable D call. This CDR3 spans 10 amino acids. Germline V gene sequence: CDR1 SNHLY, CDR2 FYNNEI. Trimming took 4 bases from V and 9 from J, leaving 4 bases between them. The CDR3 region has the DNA TGTGCCAGCAGTGGGGTCATTCAGTACTTC. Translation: CASSGVIQYF.

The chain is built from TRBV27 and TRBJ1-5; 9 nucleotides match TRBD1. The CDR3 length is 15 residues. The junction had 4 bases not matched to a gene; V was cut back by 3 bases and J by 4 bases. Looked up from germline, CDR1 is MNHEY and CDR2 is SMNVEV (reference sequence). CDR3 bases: TGTGCCAGCAGTTTTGACAGGGGGGGGAATCAGCCCCAGCATTTT. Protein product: CASSFDRGGNQPQHF.

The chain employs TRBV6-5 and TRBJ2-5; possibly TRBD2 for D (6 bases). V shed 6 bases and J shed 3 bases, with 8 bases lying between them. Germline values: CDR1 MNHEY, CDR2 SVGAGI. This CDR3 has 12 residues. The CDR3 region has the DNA TGTGCCAGCAGGGACTACGAAGAGACCCAGTACTTC. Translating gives CASRDYEETQYF.

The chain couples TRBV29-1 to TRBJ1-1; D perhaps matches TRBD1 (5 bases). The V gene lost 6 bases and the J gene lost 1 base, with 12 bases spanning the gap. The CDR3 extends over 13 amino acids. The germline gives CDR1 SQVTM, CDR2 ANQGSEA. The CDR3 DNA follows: TGCAGCGTGGGGGTGACAGCGAACACTGAAGCTTTCTTT. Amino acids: CSVGVTANTEAFF.

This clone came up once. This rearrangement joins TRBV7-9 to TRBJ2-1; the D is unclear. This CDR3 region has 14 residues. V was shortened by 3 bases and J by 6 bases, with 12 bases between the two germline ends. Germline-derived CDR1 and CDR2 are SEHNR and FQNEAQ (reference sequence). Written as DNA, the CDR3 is TGTGCCAGCAGCTTTCTTGGGAACCTCAATGAGCAGTTCTTC. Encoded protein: CASSFLGNLNEQFF. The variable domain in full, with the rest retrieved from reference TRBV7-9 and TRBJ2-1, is DTGVSQNPRHKITKRGQNVTFRCDPISEHNRLYWYRQTLGQGPEFLTYFQNEAQLEKSRLLSDRFSAERPKGSFSTLEIQRTEQGDSAMYLCASSFLGNLNEQFFGPGTRLTVL.

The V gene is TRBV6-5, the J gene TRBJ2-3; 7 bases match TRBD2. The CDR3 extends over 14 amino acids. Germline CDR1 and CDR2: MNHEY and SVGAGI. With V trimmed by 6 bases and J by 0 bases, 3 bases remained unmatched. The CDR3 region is CASSQGGSTDTQYF. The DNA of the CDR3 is TGTGCCAGCAGCCAGGGAGGGAGCACAGATACGCAGTATTTT.

The CDR3 spells CASSVVQDGVEQYF. As DNA, the CDR3 is TGTGCCAGCAGCGTAGTTCAGGACGGGGTCGAGCAGTACTTC. V is TRBV9 and J is TRBJ2-7, with a tentative D call TRBD2 (5 bases). Germline V lookup: CDR1 SGDLS, CDR2 YYNGEE. This CDR3 spans 14 amino acids. The ends were cut back, 0 bases at V and 6 bases at J, with 13 bases in the middle.

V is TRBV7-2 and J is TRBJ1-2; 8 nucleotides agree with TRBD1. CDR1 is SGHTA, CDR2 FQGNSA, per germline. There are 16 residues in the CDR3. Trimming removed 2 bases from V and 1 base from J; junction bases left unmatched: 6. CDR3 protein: CASSLLDRGHNYGYTF. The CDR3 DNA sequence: TGTGCCAGCAGCTTATTAGACAGGGGCCATAACTATGGCTACACCTTC.

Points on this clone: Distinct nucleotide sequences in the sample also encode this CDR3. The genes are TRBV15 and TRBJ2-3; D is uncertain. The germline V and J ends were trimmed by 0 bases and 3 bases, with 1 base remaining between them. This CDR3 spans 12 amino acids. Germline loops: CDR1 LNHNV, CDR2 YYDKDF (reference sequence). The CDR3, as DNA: TGTGCCACCAGCAGAGATACAGATACGCAGTATTTT. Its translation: CATSRDTDTQYF.

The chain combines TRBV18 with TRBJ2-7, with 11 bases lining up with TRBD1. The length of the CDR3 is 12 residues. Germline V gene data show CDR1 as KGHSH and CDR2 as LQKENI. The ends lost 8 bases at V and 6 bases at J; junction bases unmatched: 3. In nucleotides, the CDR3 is TGTGCCAGCGGACAGGGGGCAGGCGAGCAGTACTTC. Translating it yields CASGQGAGEQYF.

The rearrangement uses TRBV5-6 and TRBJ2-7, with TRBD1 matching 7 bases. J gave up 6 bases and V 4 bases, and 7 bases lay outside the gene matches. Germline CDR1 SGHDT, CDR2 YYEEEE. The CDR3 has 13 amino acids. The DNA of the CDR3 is TGTGCCAGCAGCAACCCGACAGGGCCCGAGCAGTACTTC. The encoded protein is CASSNPTGPEQYF.

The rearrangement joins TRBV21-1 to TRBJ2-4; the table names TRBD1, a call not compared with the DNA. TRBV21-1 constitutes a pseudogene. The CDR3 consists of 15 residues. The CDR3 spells CASRTGQLAKNIQYF. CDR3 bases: TGTGCCAGCAGGACAGGACAGCTAGCCAAAAACATTCAGTACTTC.

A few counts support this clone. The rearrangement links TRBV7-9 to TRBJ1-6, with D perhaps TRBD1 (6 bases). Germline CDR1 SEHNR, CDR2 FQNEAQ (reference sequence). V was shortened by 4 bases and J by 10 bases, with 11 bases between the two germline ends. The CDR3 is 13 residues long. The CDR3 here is CASSWDKKSPLHF. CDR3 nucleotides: TGTGCCAGCAGCTGGGACAAGAAATCACCCCTCCACTTT. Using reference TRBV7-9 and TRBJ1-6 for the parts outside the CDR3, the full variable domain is DTGVSQNPRHKITKRGQNVTFRCDPISEHNRLYWYRQTLGQGPEFLTYFQNEAQLEKSRLLSDRFSAERPKGSFSTLEIQRTEQGDSAMYLCASSWDKKSPLHFGNGTRLTVT.

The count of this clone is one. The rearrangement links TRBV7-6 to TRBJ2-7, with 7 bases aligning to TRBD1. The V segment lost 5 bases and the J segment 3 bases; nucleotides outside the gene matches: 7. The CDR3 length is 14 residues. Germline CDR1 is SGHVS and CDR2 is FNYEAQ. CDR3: CASSPPGQSYEQYF. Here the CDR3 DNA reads TGTGCCAGCAGCCCACCGGGACAGAGCTACGAGCAGTACTTC.

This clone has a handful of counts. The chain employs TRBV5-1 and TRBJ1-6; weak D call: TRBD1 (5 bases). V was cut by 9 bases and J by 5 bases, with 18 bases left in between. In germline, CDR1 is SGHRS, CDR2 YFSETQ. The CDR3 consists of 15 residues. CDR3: CATRYGGVDNSPLHF. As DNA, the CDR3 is TGCGCCACCCGGTACGGAGGGGTCGATAATTCACCCCTCCACTTT.

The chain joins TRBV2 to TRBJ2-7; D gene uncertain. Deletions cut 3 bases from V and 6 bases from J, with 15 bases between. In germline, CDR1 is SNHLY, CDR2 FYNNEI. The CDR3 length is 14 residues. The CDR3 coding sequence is TGTGCCAGCAGTGAGAGTTCACCCCGCTCCGAGCAGTACTTC. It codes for CASSESSPRSEQYF.

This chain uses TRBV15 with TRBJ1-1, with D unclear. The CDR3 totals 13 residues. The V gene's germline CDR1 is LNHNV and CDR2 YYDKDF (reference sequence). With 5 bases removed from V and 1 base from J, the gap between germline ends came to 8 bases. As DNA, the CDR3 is TGTGCCACCAGCGCTCCAAAGAACACTGAAGCTTTCTTT. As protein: CATSAPKNTEAFF.

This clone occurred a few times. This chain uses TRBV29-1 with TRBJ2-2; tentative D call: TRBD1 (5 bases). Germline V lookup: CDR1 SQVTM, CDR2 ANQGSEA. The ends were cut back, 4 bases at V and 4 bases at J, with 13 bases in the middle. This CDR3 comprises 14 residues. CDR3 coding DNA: TGCAGCGTTGCTCTGCAGGGAAGCACCGGGGAGCTGTTTTTT. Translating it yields CSVALQGSTGELFF.

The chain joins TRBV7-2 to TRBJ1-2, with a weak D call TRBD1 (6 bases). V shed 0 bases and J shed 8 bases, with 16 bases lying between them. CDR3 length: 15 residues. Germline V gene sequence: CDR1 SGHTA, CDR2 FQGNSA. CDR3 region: CASSLAGGETRGYTF. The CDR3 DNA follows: TGTGCCAGCAGCTTAGCAGGGGGAGAAACTCGGGGCTACACCTTC.